The 26 T cell receptor beta chains reported below all come from one sample, sequenced in a study of T cell clonotyping in hematopoietic cell transplantation. Here immunoSEQ multiplex PCR was the method, and the copy in TCRdb shows in-frame clones only, minus some. The sample carries 15,000 to 20,000 clones, 80% to 95% recorded once. The sample taken for sequencing was peripheral blood mononuclear cells. The receptors here all came from a man aged 35-49 years in good health. Some clones in this sample may be carry-over from other donors' samples.

The V and J genes are TRBV29-1 and TRBJ2-7; D remains ambiguous. V was trimmed by 0 bases and J by 3 bases, leaving 9 bases between them. The V gene's germline CDR1 is SQVTM and CDR2 ANQGSEA. This CDR3 region has 13 residues. CDR3 region: CSVEDTQHYEQYF. CDR3 coding DNA: TGCAGCGTTGAAGATACACAGCACTACGAGCAGTACTTC.

This chain joins TRBV11-2 and TRBJ2-7, with D possibly being TRBD2 (5 bases). V was pared by 5 bases and J by 9 bases, with 14 bases between. CDR1 and CDR2 from the germline V gene are SGHAT and FQNNGV. This CDR3 comprises 12 residues. CDR3 amino acids: CASSPEGSRQYF. CDR3 DNA sequence: TGTGCCAGCAGCCCAGAGGGCTCCCGGCAGTACTTC.

V gene TRBV25-1 combines with J gene TRBJ1-1, with D possibly matching TRBD1 (5 bases). The CDR3 covers 14 residues. V was trimmed by 5 bases and J by 7 bases, leaving 17 bases between them. Per the germline V gene, CDR1 is MGHDK and CDR2 is SYGVNS. The CDR3: CASSKAVGTFEAFF. In DNA form, the CDR3 reads TGTGCCAGCAGTAAAGCGGTCGGGACGTTTGAAGCTTTCTTT.

V and J are TRBV29-1 and TRBJ2-6; D could derive from TRBD1 or TRBD2 (5 bases each). V was trimmed by 5 bases and J by 0 bases, leaving 17 bases between them. Germline V gene data show CDR1 as SQVTM and CDR2 as ANQGSEA. The CDR3 has 17 residues. The CDR3 protein is CSVLAGDGRSGANVLTF. The CDR3 coding sequence is TGCAGCGTTCTAGCTGGGGACGGTCGCTCTGGGGCCAACGTCCTGACTTTC.

The gene calls are TRBV18 and TRBJ2-5; D is unresolved. V was trimmed by 6 bases and J by 5 bases, leaving 10 bases between them. CDR3 size: 12 residues. Germline CDR1 and CDR2: KGHSH and LQKENI. CDR3: CASSSVGETQYF. CDR3 DNA sequence: TGTGCCAGCTCTTCCGTCGGGGAGACCCAGTACTTC.

The chain couples TRBV7-3 to TRBJ2-7; D unclear. V shed 5 bases and J shed 1 base, with 9 bases lying between them. Per the germline V gene, CDR1 is SGHTA and CDR2 is FQGTGA. The CDR3 has 13 amino acids. The CDR3 protein is CASSQSGSYEQYF. CDR3 coding DNA: TGTGCCAGCAGCCAATCCGGGTCCTACGAGCAGTACTTC.

This clone has a single count. The genes are TRBV7-2 and TRBJ2-7, with D tentatively TRBD2 (5 bases). V was clipped by 3 bases and J by 2 bases, with 8 bases between them. This CDR3 contains 13 residues. CDR1 and CDR2 from the germline V gene are SGHTA and FQGNSA. The CDR3 protein is CASSFGITYEQYF. DNA of the CDR3: TGTGCCAGCAGCTTCGGGATTACCTACGAGCAGTACTTC.

V and J are TRBV7-2 and TRBJ2-1; 7 bases agree with TRBD2. The V gene's germline CDR1 is SGHTA and CDR2 FQGNSA. The CDR3 runs 15 residues. The V and J ends lost 5 bases and 1 base, in that order; junction bases with no gene match: 5. This CDR3 reads CASSPGSGSYNEQFF. CDR3 nucleotides: TGTGCCAGCAGCCCTGGTAGCGGGTCCTACAATGAGCAGTTCTTC.

This clone came up once. The rearrangement joins TRBV10-3 to TRBJ2-7; 10 bases agree with TRBD1. J lost 5 bases, V lost 2 bases, and 6 bases had no gene match. Germline loops: CDR1 ENHRY, CDR2 SYGVKD. This CDR3 is built from 15 residues. This chain's CDR3 is CAISEGRDRGNEQYF. CDR3 DNA: TGTGCCATCAGTGAGGGCCGGGACAGGGGAAACGAGCAGTACTTC.

The rearrangement links TRBV7-2 to TRBJ2-5, with D possibly being TRBD1 (5 bases). Germline loops: CDR1 SGHTA, CDR2 FQGNSA. The length of the CDR3 is 14 residues. Trimming took off 3 bases at V and 4 bases at J, with 12 bases between the two ends. The chain's CDR3 is CASSLAGQGETQYF. CDR3 DNA sequence: TGTGCCAGCAGCTTGGCAGGGCAGGGAGAGACCCAGTACTTC.

The chain links TRBV7-2 to TRBJ1-2; no firm D call. The CDR3 is 14 residues long. CDR1 SGHTA and CDR2 FQGNSA come from the germline V gene. Between the trimmed V and J ends, which lost 1 base and 1 base, there was a span of 7 bases. The CDR3 coding sequence is TGTGCCAGCAGCTTAGTCAGTGTTAACTATGGCTACACCTTC. Translating gives CASSLVSVNYGYTF.

This clone was seen once. The chain uses TRBV5-5 and TRBJ2-1; D unresolved. In germline, CDR1 is SGHKS, CDR2 YYEKEE (reference sequence). CDR3 length: 11 residues. The ends were cut back, 0 bases at V and 9 bases at J, with 4 bases in the middle. The chain's CDR3 is CASSLGGEQFF. CDR3 DNA: TGTGCCAGCAGCTTGGGAGGTGAGCAGTTCTTC.

The chain links TRBV28 to TRBJ2-3, with D possibly being TRBD2 (6 bases). V shed 3 bases and J shed 2 bases, with 9 bases lying between them. Germline-derived CDR1 and CDR2 are MDHEN and SYDVKM. The CDR3 extends over 14 amino acids. The CDR3 DNA reads as TGTGCCAGCAGTTTTTCGGACTACACAGATACGCAGTATTTT. It specifies CASSFSDYTDTQYF.

The gene calls are TRBV4-1 and TRBJ2-1, with unresolved D. This CDR3 has 12 residues. V gave up 2 bases and J gave up 5 bases, with 4 bases separating them. Germline V gene sequence: CDR1 MGHRA, CDR2 YSYEKL. The CDR3 sequence: CASSQIHNEQFF. Here the CDR3 DNA reads TGCGCCAGCAGCCAAATCCACAATGAGCAGTTCTTC.

V usage is TRBV29-1 and J usage is TRBJ1-1, with D unresolved. The CDR3 sequence is 11 residues long. Germline V lookup: CDR1 SQVTM, CDR2 ANQGSEA. V lost 1 base, J lost 4 bases, and 4 bases lay in between. DNA for the CDR3: TGCAGCGTTGAAGGAGGCACTGAAGCTTTCTTT. This gives the protein CSVEGGTEAFF. Supplemented by reference TRBV29-1 and TRBJ1-1, the full variable domain reads SAVISQKPSRDICQRGTSLTIQCQVDSQVTMMFWYRQQPGQSLTLIATANQGSEATYESGFVIDKFPISRPNLTFSTLTVSNMSPEDSSIYLCSVEGGTEAFFGQGTRLTVV.

The rearrangement links TRBV5-1 to TRBJ2-1; TRBD1 agrees at 8 bases. The J segment lost 8 bases and the V segment lost 3 bases, leaving 4 bases of the junction unmatched. The CDR3 runs 13 residues. The V gene's germline CDR1 is SGHRS and CDR2 YFSETQ. The CDR3 bases are TGCGCCAGCAGCTCCGGACAGGGTGATGAGCAGTTCTTC. It specifies CASSSGQGDEQFF.

The J gene is TRBJ2-7, the V gene TRBV6-5; tentative D call: TRBD1 (5 bases). Trimming took off 5 bases at V and 3 bases at J, with 11 bases between the two ends. Per germline, CDR1 MNHEY and CDR2 SVGAGI. The CDR3 is 13 residues long. The CDR3 reads CASSKAGHYEQYF. The CDR3 coding sequence is TGTGCCAGCAGTAAGGCAGGACACTACGAGCAGTACTTC.

Regarding this clone: At one of its ends the junction is not consistent with the germline gene, which may arise from a read error. The gene calls are TRBV7-7 and TRBJ2-5; D is perhaps TRBD2 (6 bases). CDR3 length equals 16 residues. CDR1 is SSHAT, CDR2 FNYEAQ, per germline (reference sequence). CDR3 DNA sequence: TGTGCTAGCAGCTCAGGCGGGACGGGAAGACAAGAGACCCAGTACTTC. Amino acid sequence: CASSSGGTGRQETQYF. Supplemented by reference TRBV7-7 and TRBJ2-5, the full variable domain reads GAGVSQSPRYKVTKRGQDVTLRCDPISSHATLYWYQQALGQGPEFLTYFNYEAQPDKSGLPSDRFSAERPEGSISTLTIQRTEQRDSAMYRCASSSGGTGRQETQYFGPGTRLLVL.

V is TRBV11-2 and J is TRBJ2-7, with 10 bases that match TRBD1. Germline V gene lookup returns CDR1 SGHAT and CDR2 FQNNGV. The CDR3 extends over 14 amino acids. V lost 3 bases, J lost 3 bases, and 2 bases stayed unmatched. CDR3 coding DNA: TGTGCCAGCAGCTTCGGGACAGGGGTCTACGAGCAGTACTTC. It translates to CASSFGTGVYEQYF.

V usage is TRBV6-5 and J usage is TRBJ2-7, with 7 bases matching TRBD2. Germline CDR1 and CDR2: MNHEY and SVGAGI. CDR3 length: 11 amino acids. With 5 bases clipped from V and 7 bases from J, the junction kept 2 bases outside the gene matches. The CDR3 coding sequence is TGTGCCAGCAGTCCCGGGGGGGAGCAGTACTTC. It encodes CASSPGGEQYF.

This chain joins TRBV6-6 and TRBJ1-1; no clear D gene. The CDR3 has 15 residues. V lost 4 bases and J lost 11, with 23 bases in between. Germline V CDR1 and CDR2: MNHNY, SVGAGI (reference sequence). CDR3 nucleotide sequence: TGTGCCAGCAGTTCCAGCAACTGGGCCTTCTCGGAGGCTTTCTTT. Translated: CASSSSNWAFSEAFF.

The chain joins TRBV30 to TRBJ2-2; D ambiguous. Germline V lookup: CDR1 GTSNPN, CDR2 SVGIG (reference sequence). The CDR3 totals 11 residues. The CDR3 is CAWLGTGELFF. The DNA for the CDR3 is TGTGCGTGGCTCGGTACCGGGGAGCTGTTTTTT.

V and J are TRBV15 and TRBJ2-5; 7 nucleotides line up with TRBD1. The length of the CDR3 is 13 residues. Trimming cost V 6 bases and J 5 bases; bases outside gene matches: 6. CDR1 and CDR2 from the germline V gene are LNHNV and YYDKDF (reference sequence). This chain's CDR3 is CATSIDRVETQYF. In DNA form, the CDR3 reads TGTGCCACCAGTATAGACAGGGTGGAGACCCAGTACTTC.

CDR3 sequence: CASQTNNYEQYF. CDR3 nucleotide sequence: TGTGCCAGCCAGACTAATAACTACGAGCAGTACTTC. This rearrangement joins TRBV2 to TRBJ2-7; TRBD2 might be the D (5 bases). The CDR3 loop spans 12 amino acids. CDR1 and CDR2 (germline): SNHLY, FYNNEI. V was cut by 8 bases and J by 3 bases, with 11 bases left in between.

The V and J genes are TRBV6-6 and TRBJ1-1; D call uncertain. V lost 5 bases, J lost 1 base, and 8 bases lay in between. CDR1 and CDR2 from the germline V gene are MNHNY and SVGAGI (reference sequence). This CDR3 contains 13 residues. DNA for the CDR3: TGTGCCAGCAGTATTACAGAGAACACTGAAGCTTTCTTT. This encodes CASSITENTEAFF.

The chain employs TRBV29-1 and TRBJ2-2, with 8 nucleotides matching TRBD2. This CDR3 comprises 14 residues. Germline V gene sequence: CDR1 SQVTM, CDR2 ANQGSEA. V was clipped by 8 bases and J by 4 bases; unmatched bases: 9. The CDR3 DNA follows: TGCAGCACGATGCGGGGGGCGAGCACCGGGGAGCTGTTTTTT. Amino acids: CSTMRGASTGELFF.